This TCR beta chain was documented in a study of T cells in Graves' hyperthyroidism and ophthalmopathy. A patient was excluded if there was uncontrolled infection, other autoimmune disease, pregnancy or lactation. Amplified TCR beta CDR3 regions came from RNA transcripts. Researchers ran a first-round RT-PCR on the TCR CDR3 using the HTBI primer set. TCRdb called the multiplex PCR reads again in MiXCR, with one record for every CDR3 protein. The repertoire has 660,000 or so distinct CDR3 sequences, about 45% of them found once; the top ten carry 6.5% to 9%. This clonotype was counted once. Specimen: peripheral blood or thyroid tissue (not recorded which). The receptor was isolated from an adult man with Graves' disease, either hyperthyroidism or ophthalmopathy (not recorded which).

The CDR3 spells CSVHTANEKLFF. The CDR3 bases are TGCAGCGTCCACACGGCTAATGAAAAACTGTTTTTT. The chain employs TRBV29-1 and TRBJ1-4; no clear D gene. Germline-derived CDR1 and CDR2 are SQVTM and ANQGSEA. This CDR3 has 12 amino acids. Trimming cost V 6 bases and J 3 bases, with 8 bases left between them.